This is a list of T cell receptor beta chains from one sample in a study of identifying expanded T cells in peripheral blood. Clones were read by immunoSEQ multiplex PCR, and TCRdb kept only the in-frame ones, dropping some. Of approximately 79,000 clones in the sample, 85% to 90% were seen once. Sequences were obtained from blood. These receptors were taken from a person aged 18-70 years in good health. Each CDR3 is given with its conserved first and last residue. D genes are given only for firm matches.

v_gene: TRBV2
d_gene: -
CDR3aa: CASSEKLAVGKLFF

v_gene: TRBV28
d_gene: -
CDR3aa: CASSSATGTGNTIYF

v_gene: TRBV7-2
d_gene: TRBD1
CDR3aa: CASSSGQGYLGYTF

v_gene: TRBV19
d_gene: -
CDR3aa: CASKKLETEAFF

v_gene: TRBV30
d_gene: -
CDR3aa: CAWSVLKKYTGELFF

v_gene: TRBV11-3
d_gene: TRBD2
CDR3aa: CASSFGGDTDTQYF

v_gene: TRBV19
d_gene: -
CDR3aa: CASSIGYPLRLVF

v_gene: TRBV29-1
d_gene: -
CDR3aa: CSVGSRNTEAFF

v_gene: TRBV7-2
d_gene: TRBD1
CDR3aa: CASSTRQGGTYEQYF

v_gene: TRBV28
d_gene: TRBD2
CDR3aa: CASSSVGLAGGLGDTQYF

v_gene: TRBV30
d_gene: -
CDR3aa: CARKEGMNTEAFF

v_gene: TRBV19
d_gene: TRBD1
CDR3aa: CASSVTGASSYGYTF

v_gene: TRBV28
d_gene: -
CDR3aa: CASRVLLGSYEQYF

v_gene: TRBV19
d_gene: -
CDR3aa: CASSIRMFGELFF

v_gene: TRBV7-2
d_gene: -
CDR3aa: CASSLTPAELPRNTQYF

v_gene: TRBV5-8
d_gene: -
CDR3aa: CASSPGRTATNEKLFF

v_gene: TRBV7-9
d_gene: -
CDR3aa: CASSLAVSTDTQYF

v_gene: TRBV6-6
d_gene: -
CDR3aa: CASRNSIFGELFF

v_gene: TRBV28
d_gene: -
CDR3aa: CASSSRRGSTDTQYF

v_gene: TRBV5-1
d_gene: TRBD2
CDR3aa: CASSPGGSSYNEQFF

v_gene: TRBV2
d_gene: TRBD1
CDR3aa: CASSGIRGSGANVLTF

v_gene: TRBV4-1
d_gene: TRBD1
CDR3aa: CASSQYQGGNTEAFF

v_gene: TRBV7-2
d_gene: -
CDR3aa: CASSPSGTAYNEQFF

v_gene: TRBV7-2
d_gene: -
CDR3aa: CASSLEMENEQYF

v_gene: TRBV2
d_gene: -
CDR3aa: CANAEGPSHPLHF